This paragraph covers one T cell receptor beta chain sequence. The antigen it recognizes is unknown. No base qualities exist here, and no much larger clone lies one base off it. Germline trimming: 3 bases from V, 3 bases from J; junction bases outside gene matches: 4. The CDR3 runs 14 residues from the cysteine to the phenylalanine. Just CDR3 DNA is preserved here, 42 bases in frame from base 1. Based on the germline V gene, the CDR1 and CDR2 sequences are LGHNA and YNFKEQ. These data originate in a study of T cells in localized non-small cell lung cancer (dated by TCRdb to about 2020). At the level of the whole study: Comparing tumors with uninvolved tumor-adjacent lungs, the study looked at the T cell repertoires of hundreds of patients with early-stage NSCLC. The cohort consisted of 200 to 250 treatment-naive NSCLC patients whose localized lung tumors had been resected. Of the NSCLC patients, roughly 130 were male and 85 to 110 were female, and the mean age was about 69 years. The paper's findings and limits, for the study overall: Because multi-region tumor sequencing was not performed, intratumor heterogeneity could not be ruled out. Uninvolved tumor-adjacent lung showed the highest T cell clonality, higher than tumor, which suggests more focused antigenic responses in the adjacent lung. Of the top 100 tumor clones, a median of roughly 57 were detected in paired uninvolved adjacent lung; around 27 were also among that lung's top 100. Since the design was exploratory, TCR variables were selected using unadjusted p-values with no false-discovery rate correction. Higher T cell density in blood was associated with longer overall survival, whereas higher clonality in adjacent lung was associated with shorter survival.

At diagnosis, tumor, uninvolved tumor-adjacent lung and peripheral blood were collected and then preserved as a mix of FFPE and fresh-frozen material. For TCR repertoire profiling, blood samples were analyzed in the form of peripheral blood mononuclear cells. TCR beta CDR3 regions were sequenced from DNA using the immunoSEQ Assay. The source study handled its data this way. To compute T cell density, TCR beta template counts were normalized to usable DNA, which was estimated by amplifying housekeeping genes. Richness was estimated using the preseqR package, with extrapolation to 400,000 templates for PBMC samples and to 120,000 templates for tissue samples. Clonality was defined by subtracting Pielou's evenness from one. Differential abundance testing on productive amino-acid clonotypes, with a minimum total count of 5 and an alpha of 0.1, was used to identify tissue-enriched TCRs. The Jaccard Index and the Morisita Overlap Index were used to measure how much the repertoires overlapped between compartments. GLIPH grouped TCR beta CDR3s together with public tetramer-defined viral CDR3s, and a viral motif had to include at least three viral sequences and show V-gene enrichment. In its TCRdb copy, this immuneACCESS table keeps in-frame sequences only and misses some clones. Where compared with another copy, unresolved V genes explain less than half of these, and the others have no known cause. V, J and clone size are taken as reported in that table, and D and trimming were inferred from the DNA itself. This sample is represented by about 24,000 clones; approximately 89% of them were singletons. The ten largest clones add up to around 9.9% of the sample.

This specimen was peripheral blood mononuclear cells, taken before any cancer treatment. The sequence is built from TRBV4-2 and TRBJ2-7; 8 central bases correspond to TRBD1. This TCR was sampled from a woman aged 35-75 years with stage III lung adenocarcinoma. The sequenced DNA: TGTGCCAGCAGCCAGCGGACAGGGAACTACGAGCAGTACTTC. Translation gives CASSQRTGNYEQYF.